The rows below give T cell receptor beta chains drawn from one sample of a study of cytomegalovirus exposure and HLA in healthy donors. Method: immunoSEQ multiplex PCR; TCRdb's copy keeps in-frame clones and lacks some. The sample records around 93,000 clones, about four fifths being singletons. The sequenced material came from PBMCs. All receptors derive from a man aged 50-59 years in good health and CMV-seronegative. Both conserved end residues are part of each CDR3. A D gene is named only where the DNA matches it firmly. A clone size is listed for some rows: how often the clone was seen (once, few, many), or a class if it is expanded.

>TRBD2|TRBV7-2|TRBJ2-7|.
TGTGCCAGCAGCCAAGCAATACTAGCGGGATCCTACGAGCAGTACTTC
CASSQAILAGSYEQYF
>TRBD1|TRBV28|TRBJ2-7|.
TGTGCCAGCAGTTTGGGGACAGGAGGAATCTACGAGCAGTACTTC
CASSLGTGGIYEQYF
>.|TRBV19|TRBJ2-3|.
TGTGCCAGTAGTATAGCCGAGCGGGATACGCAGTATTTT
CASSIAERDTQYF
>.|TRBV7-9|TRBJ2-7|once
TGTGCCAGCAGCTTAGCCGGGGGGCGCTTCCACGAGCAGTACTTC
CASSLAGGRFHEQYF
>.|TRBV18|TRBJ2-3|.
TGTGCCAGCTCACCGGAGAGCACAGATACGCAGTATTTT
CASSPESTDTQYF
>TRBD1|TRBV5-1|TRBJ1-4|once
TGCGCCAGCAGCAGAGACCCAGGGGGAGAGTTTGAAAAACTGTTTTTT
CASSRDPGGEFEKLFF
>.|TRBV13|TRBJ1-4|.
TGTGCCAGCAGCTTGAGGCAGGGCGCTAATGAAAAACTGTTTTTT
CASSLRQGANEKLFF
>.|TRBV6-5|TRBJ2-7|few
TGTGCCAGCACCGGGACAAATGCCTACGAGCAGTACTTC
CASTGTNAYEQYF
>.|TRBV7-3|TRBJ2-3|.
TGTGCCAGCAGCTTAGACGGGGATACGCAGTATTTT
CASSLDGDTQYF
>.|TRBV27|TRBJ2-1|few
TGTGCCAGCAGTTTATACCAAACAGGCGTCGGTGAGCAGTTCTTC
CASSLYQTGVGEQFF
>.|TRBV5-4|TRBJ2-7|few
TGTGCCAGCAGCTTGGATCCTGCAGCCAGGGAAGATTACGAGCAGTACTTC
CASSLDPAAREDYEQYF
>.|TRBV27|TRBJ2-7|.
TGTGCCAGCCGCTTTTCAGGCTCCTACGAGCAGTACTTC
CASRFSGSYEQYF